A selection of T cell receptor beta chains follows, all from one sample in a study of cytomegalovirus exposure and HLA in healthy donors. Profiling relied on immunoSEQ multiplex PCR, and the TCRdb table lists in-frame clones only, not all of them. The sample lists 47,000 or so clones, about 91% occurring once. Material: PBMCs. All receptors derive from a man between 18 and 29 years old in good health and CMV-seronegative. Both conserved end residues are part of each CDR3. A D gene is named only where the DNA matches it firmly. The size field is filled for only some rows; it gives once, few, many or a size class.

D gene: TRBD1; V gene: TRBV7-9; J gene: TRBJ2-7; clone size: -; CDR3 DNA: TGTGCCAGCAGCTTAGTATTTCCGGACAGGGGCTACGAGCAGTACTTC; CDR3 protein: CASSLVFPDRGYEQYF
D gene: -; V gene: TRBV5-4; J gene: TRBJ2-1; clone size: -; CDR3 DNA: TGTGCCAGCAGCTTGGGAGGGAGCTCCTACAATGAGCAGTTCTTC; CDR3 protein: CASSLGGSSYNEQFF
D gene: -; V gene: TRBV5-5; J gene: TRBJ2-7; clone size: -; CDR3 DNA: TGTGCCAGCAGCTTAAACAGGGTCTACGAGCAGTACTTC; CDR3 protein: CASSLNRVYEQYF
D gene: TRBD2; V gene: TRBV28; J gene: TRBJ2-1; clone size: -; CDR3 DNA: TGTGCCAGCAGTCCACTAGCGGGAGGGGAAGAGCAGTTCTTC; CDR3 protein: CASSPLAGGEEQFF
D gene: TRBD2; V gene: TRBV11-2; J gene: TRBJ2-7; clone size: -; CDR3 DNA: TGTGCCAGCAGCTTAGGACTAGCGGGTATCTACGAGCAGTACTTC; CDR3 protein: CASSLGLAGIYEQYF
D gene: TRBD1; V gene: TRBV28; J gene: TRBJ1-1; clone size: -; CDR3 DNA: TGTGCCAGCAGTTCCCCCGCCGGAGGGGGCGTTGGGGTTAAAGAGTGTTTCTTT; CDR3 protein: CASSSPAGGGVGVKECFF
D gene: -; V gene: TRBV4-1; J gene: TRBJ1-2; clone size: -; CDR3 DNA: TGCGCCAGCAGCCAAGACGCAGGCGCCTATGGCTACACCTTC; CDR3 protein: CASSQDAGAYGYTF
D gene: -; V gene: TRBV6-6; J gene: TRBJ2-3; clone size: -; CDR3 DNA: TGTGCCAGCAGGTACATCGCAGATACGCAGTATTTT; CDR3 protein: CASRYIADTQYF
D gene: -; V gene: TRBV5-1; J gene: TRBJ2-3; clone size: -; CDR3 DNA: TGCGCCAGCAGCTTGGTGCAGGGTAACACAGATACGCAGTATTTT; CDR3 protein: CASSLVQGNTDTQYF
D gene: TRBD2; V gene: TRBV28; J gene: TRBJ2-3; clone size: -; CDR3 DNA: TGTGCCAGCAGATACGAGGCGGGAGGGAGCACAGATACGCAGTATTTT; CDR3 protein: CASRYEAGGSTDTQYF
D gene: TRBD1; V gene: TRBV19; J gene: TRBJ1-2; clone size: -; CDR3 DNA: TGTGCCAGTAGTCTTCAGACAGGGGAGGGCAATGGCTACACCTTC; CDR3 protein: CASSLQTGEGNGYTF
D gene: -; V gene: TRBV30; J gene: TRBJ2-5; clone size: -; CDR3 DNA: TGTGCCTGGAGTGTATGGGACACGCGAGAGACCCAGTACTTC; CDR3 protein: CAWSVWDTRETQYF
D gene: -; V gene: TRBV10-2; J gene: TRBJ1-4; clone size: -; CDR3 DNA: TGCGCCAGCAGTGAGACCGGGAAGCCGGGGGAAAAACTGTTTTTT; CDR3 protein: CASSETGKPGEKLFF
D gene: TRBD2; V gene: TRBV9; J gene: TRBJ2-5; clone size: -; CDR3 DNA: TGTGCCAGCAGCGTAGGACAAGCGGGAGGGTTCCAAGAGACCCAGTACTTC; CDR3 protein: CASSVGQAGGFQETQYF
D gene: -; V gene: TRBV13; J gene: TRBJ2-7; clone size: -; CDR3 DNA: TGTGCCAGCAGCTTATCCGGTGTCGGGGAGCAGTACTTC; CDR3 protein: CASSLSGVGEQYF
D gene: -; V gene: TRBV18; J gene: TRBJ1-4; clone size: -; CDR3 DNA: TGTGCCAGCTCAGACAGTTTTGGTGAAAAACTGTTTTTT; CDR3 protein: CASSDSFGEKLFF
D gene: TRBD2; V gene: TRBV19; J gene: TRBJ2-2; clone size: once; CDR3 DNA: TGTGCCACCAGTAAGTGGGAGGGCGCCACCGGGGAGCTGTTTTTT; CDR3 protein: CATSKWEGATGELFF
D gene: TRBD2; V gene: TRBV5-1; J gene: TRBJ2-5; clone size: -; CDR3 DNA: TGCGCCACCAAACCCGGGGCTAGCGGTCGATTGTACCAAGAGACCCAGTACTTC; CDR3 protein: CATKPGASGRLYQETQYF
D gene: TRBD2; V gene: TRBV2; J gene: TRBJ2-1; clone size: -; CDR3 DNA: TGTGCCAGCAGCCCCCTACGGGGGGACAATGAGCAGTTCTTC; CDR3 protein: CASSPLRGDNEQFF
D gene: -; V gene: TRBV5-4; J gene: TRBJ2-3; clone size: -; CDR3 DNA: TGTGCCAGCAGCTCAATGGGCACGGGCACAGATACGCAGTATTTT; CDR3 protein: CASSSMGTGTDTQYF
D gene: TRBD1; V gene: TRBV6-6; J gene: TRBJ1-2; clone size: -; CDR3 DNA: TGTGCCAGCAACCAGGGGGTATATGGCTACACCTTC; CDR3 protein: CASNQGVYGYTF
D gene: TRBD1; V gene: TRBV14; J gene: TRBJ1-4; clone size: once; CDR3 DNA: TGTGCCAGCAGCCTGACAGGGGGCGAAAAACTGTTTTTT; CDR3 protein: CASSLTGGEKLFF
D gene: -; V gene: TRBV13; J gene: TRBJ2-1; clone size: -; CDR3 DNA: TGTGCCAGCACCCGGGGGTATAGGAGAGGCTCCTACAATGAGCAGTTCTTC; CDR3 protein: CASTRGYRRGSYNEQFF
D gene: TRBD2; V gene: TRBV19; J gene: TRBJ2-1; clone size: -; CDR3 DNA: TGTGCCAGTAGTATGATGACCTGGGCCGGGACTAGATACAATGAGCAGTTCTTC; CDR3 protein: CASSMMTWAGTRYNEQFF
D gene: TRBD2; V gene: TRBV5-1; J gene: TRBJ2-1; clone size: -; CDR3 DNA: TGCGCCAGCACCTGGTTTCTAGCGGGAGGACGGGATGAGCAGTTCTTC; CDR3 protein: CASTWFLAGGRDEQFF
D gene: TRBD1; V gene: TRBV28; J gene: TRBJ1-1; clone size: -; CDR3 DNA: TGTGCCAGCAGTTTATTGGGCAGGGGGCACACTGAAGCTTTCTTT; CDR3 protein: CASSLLGRGHTEAFF
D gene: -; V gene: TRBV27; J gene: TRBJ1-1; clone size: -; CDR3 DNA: TGTGCCAGCAGTTCACAGGGTGCGAACACTGAAGCTTTCTTT; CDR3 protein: CASSSQGANTEAFF
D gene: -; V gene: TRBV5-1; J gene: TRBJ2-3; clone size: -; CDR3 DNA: TGCGCCAGCAGCAACACAGGGAACACAGATACGCAGTATTTT; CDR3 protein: CASSNTGNTDTQYF
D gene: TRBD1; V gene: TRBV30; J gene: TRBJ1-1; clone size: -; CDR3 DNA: TGTGCCTGGATCCGGGACAGGGCTCTTGAAGCTTTCTTT; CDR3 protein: CAWIRDRALEAFF
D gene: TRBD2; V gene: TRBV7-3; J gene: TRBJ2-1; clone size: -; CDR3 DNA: TGTGCCAGCAGCTTAGCCAGGGAGGGTGAGCAGTTCTTC; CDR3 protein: CASSLAREGEQFF
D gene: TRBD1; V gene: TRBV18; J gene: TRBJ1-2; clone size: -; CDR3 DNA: TGTGCCAGCTCACCACGAGGACAGGGACTCACTAACTATGGCTACACCTTC; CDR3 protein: CASSPRGQGLTNYGYTF
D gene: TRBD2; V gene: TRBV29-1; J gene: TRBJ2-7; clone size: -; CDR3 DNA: TGCAGCGTTGAAGAAGGCCCCGGGACTAGATACTACGAGCAGTACTTC; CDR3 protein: CSVEEGPGTRYYEQYF
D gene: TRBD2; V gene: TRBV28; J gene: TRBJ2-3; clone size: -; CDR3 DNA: TGTGCCAGCAGCTTAGTGGGTGGGCTAGCGGGAGGTAGGGGCACAGATACGCAGTATTTT; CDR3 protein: CASSLVGGLAGGRGTDTQYF
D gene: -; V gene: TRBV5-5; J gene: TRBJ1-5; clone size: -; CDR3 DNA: TGTGCCAGCAGCTTGGTTATTAGCAATCAGCCCCAGCATTTT; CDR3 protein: CASSLVISNQPQHF
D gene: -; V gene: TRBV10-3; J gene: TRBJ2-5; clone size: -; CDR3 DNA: TGTGCCATCAGTGAGGGACGGGGTTCGGAGACCCAGTACTTC; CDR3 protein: CAISEGRGSETQYF
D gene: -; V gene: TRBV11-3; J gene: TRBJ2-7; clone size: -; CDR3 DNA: TGTGCCAGCAGCTTACGCAGGGAAATTGGTAACGAGCAGTACTTC; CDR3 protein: CASSLRREIGNEQYF
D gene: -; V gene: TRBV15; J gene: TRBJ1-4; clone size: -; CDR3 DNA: TGTGCCACCAGCAGGGCCTCTGAAAAACTGTTTTTT; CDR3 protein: CATSRASEKLFF
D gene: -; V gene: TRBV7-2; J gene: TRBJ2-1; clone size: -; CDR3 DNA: TGTGCCAGCAGCTTAGAACTCCTCTACAATGAGCAGTTCTTC; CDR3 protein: CASSLELLYNEQFF
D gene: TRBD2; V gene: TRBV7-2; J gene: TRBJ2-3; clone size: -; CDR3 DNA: TGTGCCAGCAGCTTACGTTTGAGTAGCGGGAGTGATCGTACGCAGTATTTT; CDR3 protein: CASSLRLSSGSDRTQYF
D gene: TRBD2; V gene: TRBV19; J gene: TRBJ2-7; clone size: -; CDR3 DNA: TGTGCCAGTAGTATACAGCCCCGGGAGGGCCATATGTACTTC; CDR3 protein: CASSIQPREGHMYF
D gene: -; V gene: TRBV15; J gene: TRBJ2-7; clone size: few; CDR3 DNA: TGTGCCACCAGCAGGGTTAGGGCAGGCAGCGGCGAGCAGTACTTC; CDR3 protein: CATSRVRAGSGEQYF
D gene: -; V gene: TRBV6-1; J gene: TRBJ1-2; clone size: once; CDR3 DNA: TGTGCCAGCAGGGTTGGAGATGGCTACACCTTC; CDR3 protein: CASRVGDGYTF
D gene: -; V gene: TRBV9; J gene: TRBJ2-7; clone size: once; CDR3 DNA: TGTGCCAGCAGTACCGGACCGGACAACTCCTACGAGCAGTACTTC; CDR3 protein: CASSTGPDNSYEQYF
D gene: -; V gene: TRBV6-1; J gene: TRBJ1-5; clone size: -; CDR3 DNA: TGTGCCAGCAGTTGGGCCGACGATCAGCCCCAGCATTTT; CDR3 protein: CASSWADDQPQHF
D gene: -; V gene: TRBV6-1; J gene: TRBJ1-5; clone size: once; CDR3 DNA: TGTGCCAGCAGTCCGGACGGGGGCAATCAGCCCCAGCATTTT; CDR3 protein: CASSPDGGNQPQHF
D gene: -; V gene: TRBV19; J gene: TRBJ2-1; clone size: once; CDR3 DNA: TGTGCCAGTAGATCCCGCTTGGGCAGGAATGAGCAGTTCTTC; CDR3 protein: CASRSRLGRNEQFF
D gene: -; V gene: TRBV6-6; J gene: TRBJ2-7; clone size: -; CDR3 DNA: TGTGCCAGCAGCCAAACGGGACTTAACTACGAGCAGTACTTC; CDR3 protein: CASSQTGLNYEQYF
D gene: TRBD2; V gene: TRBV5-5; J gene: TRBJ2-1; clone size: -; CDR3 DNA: TGTGCCAGCAGCTCCGGGACTAGCGGGAGTGGCTACAATGAGCAGTTCTTC; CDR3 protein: CASSSGTSGSGYNEQFF
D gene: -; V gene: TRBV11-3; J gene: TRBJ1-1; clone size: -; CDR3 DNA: TGTGCCAGCACCAAAGCGGGGGGGGGATTCGCCACTGAAGCTTTCTTT; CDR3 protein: CASTKAGGGFATEAFF
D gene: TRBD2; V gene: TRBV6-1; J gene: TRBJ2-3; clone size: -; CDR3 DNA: TGTGCCAGCAGTGAGGGACTAGCGGGAGGTACAGATACGCAGTATTTT; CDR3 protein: CASSEGLAGGTDTQYF
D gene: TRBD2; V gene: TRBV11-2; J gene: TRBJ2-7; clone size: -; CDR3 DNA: TGTGCCAGCAGCCCAGTTCTAGCGGGAGACCTATACGAGCAGTACTTC; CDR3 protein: CASSPVLAGDLYEQYF
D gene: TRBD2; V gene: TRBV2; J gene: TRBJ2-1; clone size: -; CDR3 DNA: TGTGCCAGCAGTGATTTTGGGGCTAGCGGGAGTCTTAACAATGAGCAGTTCTTC; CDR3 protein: CASSDFGASGSLNNEQFF
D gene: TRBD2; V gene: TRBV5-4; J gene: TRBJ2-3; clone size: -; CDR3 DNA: TGTGCCAGCAGCTTAGTAGGTAGCGGGACAAGATCTAGCACAGATACGCAGTATTTT; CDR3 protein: CASSLVGSGTRSSTDTQYF